This TCR beta chain was obtained from a study of T-cell reconstitution after alpha-beta-depleted transplantation in children. General study points: In some patients, recipient T cells and intrathymic progenitors surviving conditioning explained high day-60 diversity. Newly produced T cells mostly accounted for T-cell counts and diversity one year post-transplant.

Germline values: CDR1 DFQATT, CDR2 SNEGSKA (reference sequence). The trim removed 6 bases at V and 0 bases at J, leaving 4 bases unmatched. The CDR3 contains 14 residues. This clonotype was counted a few times. The antigen is undetermined. During its preparation, the TCRbeta library received unique molecular identifiers. A single record per CDR3 protein comes from TCRdb applying MiXCR to the PCR reads. The sample includes about 420,000 distinct CDR3 sequences, under 20% of them seen just once. This receptor was identified in a boy in the first two years of life who had a stem cell transplant for Wiskott-Aldrich syndrome, so the T cells may come from the graft donor. The chain combines TRBV20-1 with TRBJ1-5, with 8 bases identical to TRBD1. Material: PBMCs, mostly from graft donor cells, obtained 360 days after TCRalphabeta/CD19-depleted stem cell transplant. CDR3 DNA: TGCAGTGCCCCGACAGGGGTTAGCAATCAGCCCCAGCATTTT. It translates to CSAPTGVSNQPQHF.